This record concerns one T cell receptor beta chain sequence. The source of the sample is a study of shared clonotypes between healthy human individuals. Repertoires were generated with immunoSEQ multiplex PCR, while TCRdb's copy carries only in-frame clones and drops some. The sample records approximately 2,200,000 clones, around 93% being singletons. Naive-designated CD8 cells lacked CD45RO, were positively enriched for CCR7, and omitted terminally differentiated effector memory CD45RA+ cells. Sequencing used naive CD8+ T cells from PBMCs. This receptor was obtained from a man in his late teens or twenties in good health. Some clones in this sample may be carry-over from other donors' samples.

The CDR3 region has the DNA TGTGCCAGCAGTGTACCGACAGGGGGCCAAAGCAATCAGCCCCAGCATTTT. Its protein product is CASSVPTGGQSNQPQHF. The rearrangement joins TRBV28 to TRBJ1-5; the match to TRBD1 covers 10 bases. The CDR3 is 17 residues long. J gave up 1 base and V 5 bases, and 8 bases lay outside the gene matches. Per germline, CDR1 MDHEN and CDR2 SYDVKM. The full variable domain, in which reference TRBV28 and TRBJ1-5 provide the parts outside the CDR3, is DVKVTQSSRYLVKRTGEKVFLECVQDMDHENMFWYRQDPGLGLRLIYFSYDVKMKEKGDIPEGYSVSREKKERFSLILESASTNQTSMYLCASSVPTGGQSNQPQHFGDGTRLSIL.